This TCR beta chain derives from a study of cytomegalovirus exposure and HLA in healthy donors. The CDR3 has 14 amino acids. With 0 bases removed from V and 7 bases from J, the gap between germline ends came to 12 bases. Germline V lookup: CDR1 MNHEY, CDR2 SVGAGI. The primer mix had 60 Vbeta and 13 Jbeta primers. TCRdb keeps only in-frame clones here, not all; method: immunoSEQ multiplex PCR. The repertoire table contains approximately 210,000 clones. The rearrangement uses TRBV6-5 and TRBJ1-2; a possible D gene is TRBD1 (5 bases). The receptor comes from a woman in her twenties or thirties in good health and CMV-seropositive. The sample consisted of PBMCs. CDR3 in amino acids: CASSYSRIQGGYTF. For the CDR3, the DNA is TGTGCCAGCAGTTACTCAAGGATTCAGGGTGGCTACACCTTC.